These 27 T cell receptor beta chains were sequenced from one sample in a study of blood T cell repertoires in COVID-19. Clones were sequenced by immunoSEQ multiplex PCR, and TCRdb holds only the in-frame ones, with some missing. The table lists about 340,000 clones, more than 70% of them singletons, with roughly 3% in the top ten. Specimen: peripheral blood. The source is a man aged 25 to 45 with active or convalescent COVID-19.

This chain connects TRBV7-2 to TRBJ2-7, with D possibly TRBD2 on 6 matching bases. CDR1 and CDR2 (germline): SGHTA, FQGNSA. With 1 base removed from V and 7 bases from J, the gap between germline ends came to 11 bases. The CDR3 has 13 amino acids. The CDR3 region has the DNA TGTGCCAGCAGCTTAGGGCTAGCGCGAGAGCAGTACTTC. It codes for CASSLGLAREQYF.

The chain employs TRBV29-1 and TRBJ2-7; D might be TRBD1 (6 bases). V lost 6 bases and J 3 bases, leaving 9 bases between the germline ends. The germline V gene encodes CDR1 SQVTM and CDR2 ANQGSEA. This CDR3 comprises 11 residues. DNA for the CDR3: TGCAGCGTGCCGGGACACTACGAGCAGTACTTC. Translating gives CSVPGHYEQYF.

The CDR3: CASSPAPNRVPNEKLFF. In nucleotides, the CDR3 is TGTGCCAGCAGTCCCGCCCCAAACAGGGTTCCTAATGAAAAACTGTTTTTT. V gene TRBV27 combines with J gene TRBJ1-4; a possible D gene is TRBD1 (6 bases). Trimming took 5 bases from V and 3 from J, leaving 19 bases between them. The CDR3 totals 17 residues. Germline V gene data show CDR1 as MNHEY and CDR2 as SMNVEV (reference sequence).

This chain uses TRBV7-2 with TRBJ2-7; 8 nucleotides line up with TRBD1. The CDR3 is made up of 16 amino acids. Looked up from germline, CDR1 is SGHTA and CDR2 is FQGNSA. The V and J ends lost 2 bases and 4 bases, in that order; junction bases with no gene match: 10. The DNA of the CDR3 is TGTGCCAGCAGCTTATCCGGGCAGGGGGCATCGTACGAGCAGTACTTC. It specifies CASSLSGQGASYEQYF.

V gene TRBV28 combines with J gene TRBJ1-4; D call uncertain. From germline, CDR1 is MDHEN and CDR2 SYDVKM. This CDR3 is 14 amino acids long. V lost 2 bases and J lost 8, with 12 bases in between. The CDR3 bases are TGTGCCAGCAGTTTAGGGCAGCCTGGGGAAAAACTGTTTTTT. Protein sequence: CASSLGQPGEKLFF.

The V gene is TRBV19, the J gene TRBJ1-5, with no clear D. V was trimmed by 6 bases and J by 0 bases, leaving 18 bases between them. The germline gives CDR1 LNHDA, CDR2 SQIVND (reference sequence). The CDR3 runs to 17 residues. The CDR3 loop reads CASSREEAAYSNQPQHF. CDR3 in DNA: TGTGCCAGTAGCCGCGAGGAGGCGGCTTATAGCAATCAGCCCCAGCATTTT.

V usage is TRBV6-2 or TRBV6-3 and J usage is TRBJ1-1, with D possibly being TRBD1 (6 bases). The CDR3 runs to 15 residues. Trimming left V 5 bases short and J 5 bases short, with 18 bases between. CDR1 is MNHEY, CDR2 SVGEGT, per germline. The CDR3 region has the DNA TGTGCCAGCAGTCAACCGGGACTAGGGGGAACTGAAGCTTTCTTT. It codes for CASSQPGLGGTEAFF.

This clone was seen just once. The chain couples TRBV7-6 to TRBJ2-2; TRBD1 might be the D (6 bases). Trimming removed 5 bases at V and 3 bases at J, with 7 bases between. Looked up from germline, CDR1 is SGHVS and CDR2 is FNYEAQ. The CDR3 is 13 amino acids. The CDR3 coding sequence is TGTGCCAGCAGCAGGGGGTACACCGGGGAGCTGTTTTTT. Residues: CASSRGYTGELFF.

The chain has TRBV24-1 and TRBJ2-7; 13 bases align to TRBD2. Germline loops: CDR1 KGHDR, CDR2 SFDVKD. Unmatched junction bases numbered 6, after V lost 5 bases and J lost 3 bases. The CDR3 sequence is 16 residues long. CDR3 in amino acids: CATSGGTSGDIYEQYF. Here the CDR3 DNA reads TGTGCCACCAGTGGCGGGACTAGCGGGGATATCTACGAGCAGTACTTC.

The V call is TRBV28, the J call TRBJ2-7, with TRBD2 identical over 16 bases. CDR1 MDHEN and CDR2 SYDVKM come from the germline V gene. This CDR3 spans 17 amino acids. V lost 6 bases, J lost 5 bases, and 10 bases stayed unmatched. This chain's CDR3 is CASRSPGTSGRVDEQYF. Written as DNA, the CDR3 is TGTGCCAGCAGATCCCCCGGGACTAGCGGGAGGGTTGACGAGCAGTACTTC.

The rearrangement links TRBV7-3 to TRBJ2-1; 13 bases agree with TRBD2. Trimming cost V 5 bases and J 6 bases; bases outside gene matches: 7. The V gene's germline CDR1 is SGHTA and CDR2 FQGTGA. The CDR3 length is 16 residues. The CDR3 DNA sequence: TGTGCCAGCAGCCCCCAACTAGCGGGGGGGCCCAATGAGCAGTTCTTC. Translation gives CASSPQLAGGPNEQFF.

This chain connects TRBV7-2 to TRBJ1-6; perhaps TRBD1 as D (5 bases). Trimming removed 7 bases from V and 0 bases from J, with 19 bases in between. CDR1 is SGHTA and CDR2 is FQGNSA in the germline V gene. The CDR3 extends over 18 amino acids. CDR3 DNA sequence: TGTGCCAGCAACCTGTGGGGGGGGAGGAGCTCCTATAATTCACCCCTCCACTTT. As protein: CASNLWGGRSSYNSPLHF.

This clone was found a few times. This chain uses TRBV29-1 with TRBJ1-1; D might be TRBD1 (6 bases). The CDR3 runs 13 residues. Germline V CDR1 and CDR2: SQVTM, ANQGSEA. V lost 6 bases to trimming and J lost 4 bases, with 15 bases between them. Here the CDR3 reads CSVQQGGGTEAFF. CDR3 DNA: TGCAGCGTACAACAGGGAGGGGGCACTGAAGCTTTCTTT.

This clone occurred once. The chain couples TRBV4-2 to TRBJ2-3, with D possibly being TRBD2 (6 bases). The CDR3 runs to 16 residues. Germline V lookup: CDR1 LGHNA, CDR2 YNFKEQ. Trimming removed 0 bases from V and 0 bases from J, with 10 bases in between. The CDR3: CASSQESGTSTDTQYF. CDR3 nucleotides: TGTGCCAGCAGCCAAGAGAGTGGGACTAGCACAGATACGCAGTATTTT.

This chain connects TRBV4-1 to TRBJ2-7; 11 nucleotides match TRBD2. From germline, CDR1 is MGHRA and CDR2 YSYEKL. This CDR3 has 17 residues. J was trimmed by 2 bases and V by 4 bases; bases with no gene match: 10. This chain's CDR3 is CASSLNSLAGGTYEQYF. CDR3 sequence (DNA): TGCGCCAGCAGCCTTAACTCTCTAGCGGGGGGAACCTACGAGCAGTACTTC.

Here the CDR3 reads CASSLASSGRMGTQYF. Written as DNA, the CDR3 is TGTGCCAGCAGCTTAGCGTCTAGCGGGAGGATGGGTACGCAGTATTTT. This chain links TRBV7-3 with TRBJ2-3, with 11 positions matching TRBD2. In germline, CDR1 is SGHTA, CDR2 FQGTGA. The CDR3 is 16 amino acids. Unmatched junction bases numbered 9, after V lost 2 bases and J lost 8 bases.

Note on this clone: Its ends do not fully match the called genes, so a read error is possible. The rearrangement links TRBV19 to TRBJ1-1, with D unresolved. The CDR3 consists of 16 residues. In germline, CDR1 is LNHDA, CDR2 SQIVND (reference sequence). CDR3 sequence reads: CASSIGAGLPNTEAFF. The CDR3, as DNA: TGTGCCAGTAGCATAGGCGCAGGCCTACCGAACACTGAAGCTTTCTTT.

The chain carries TRBV28 and TRBJ1-1; 7 positions match TRBD1. Germline V lookup: CDR1 MDHEN, CDR2 SYDVKM. CDR3 length: 16 amino acids. V dropped 5 bases and J dropped 1; count of bases not matched to a gene: 10. This CDR3 is CASSLGQGEGNTEAFF. The CDR3 coding sequence is TGTGCCAGCAGTCTCGGGCAGGGGGAAGGGAACACTGAAGCTTTCTTT.

J is TRBJ2-1 and V is TRBV6-4, with 9 bases fitting TRBD2. Germline V gene sequence: CDR1 MRHNA, CDR2 SNTAGT. The CDR3 is 15 amino acids. J lost 10 bases, V lost 4 bases, and 11 bases had no gene match. The DNA of the CDR3 is TGTGCCAGCAGTGGAGGGGCTAGCGGGGTTGAAGAGCAGTTCTTC. This sequence encodes CASSGGASGVEEQFF.

The chain employs TRBV5-1 and TRBJ2-5; 9 bases are shared with TRBD2. Germline lookup yields CDR1 SGHRS and CDR2 YFSETQ. V shed 4 bases and J 5 bases; nucleotides not matched to a gene: 12. CDR3 size: 16 residues. The CDR3 protein is CASSVLAGKREETQYF. The DNA for the CDR3 is TGCGCCAGCAGCGTTCTAGCGGGAAAGAGGGAGGAGACCCAGTACTTC.

The CDR3 loop is CASSMAGRTEAFF. CDR3 nucleotides: TGTGCCAGCAGTATGGCAGGGAGGACTGAAGCTTTCTTT. This rearrangement joins TRBV28 to TRBJ1-1; D might be TRBD1 (5 bases). Germline V gene lookup returns CDR1 MDHEN and CDR2 SYDVKM. CDR3 length: 13 residues. Trimming took off 5 bases at V and 5 bases at J, with 12 bases between the two ends.

The rearrangement uses TRBV24-1 and TRBJ1-2; D is unclear. This CDR3 has 14 amino acids. The germline CDR1 and CDR2 sequences are KGHDR and SFDVKD. V shed 6 bases and J shed 1 base, with 11 bases lying between them. The CDR3 spells CATSWTGINYGYTF. The CDR3 DNA sequence: TGTGCCACCAGTTGGACGGGAATTAACTATGGCTACACCTTC.

This clone has just a few counts. The V gene is TRBV19, the J gene TRBJ2-4, with 14 bases fitting TRBD2. Germline assignment: CDR1 LNHDA and CDR2 SQIVND (reference sequence). The CDR3 covers 16 residues. With 4 bases clipped from V and 6 bases from J, the junction kept 5 bases outside the gene matches. The CDR3 protein is CASSTVGTSGRNIQYF. DNA of the CDR3: TGTGCCAGTAGTACCGTCGGGACTAGCGGGAGAAACATTCAGTACTTC.

The chain links TRBV27 to TRBJ1-2; D is unclear. Trimming removed 2 bases from V and 7 bases from J, with 17 bases in between. CDR3 length equals 15 residues. The germline CDR1 and CDR2 sequences are MNHEY and SMNVEV (reference sequence). In nucleotides, the CDR3 is TGTGCCAGCAGTTTAATCGAAGGCTCCGAGGGTGGCTACACCTTC. It specifies CASSLIEGSEGGYTF.

CDR3 in DNA: TGTGCCAGCAGCTTCTCGGGACAGGGCGGGTCACCCCTCCACTTT. Protein: CASSFSGQGGSPLHF. The J gene is TRBJ1-6, the V gene TRBV7-3; 9 nucleotides align to TRBD1. Trimming cost V 3 bases and J 10 bases; bases outside gene matches: 7. The CDR3 loop spans 15 amino acids. CDR1 and CDR2 (germline): SGHTA, FQGTGA.

The chain has TRBV5-6 and TRBJ2-2, with 7 bases fitting TRBD2. J gave up 1 base and V 6 bases, and 3 bases lay outside the gene matches. The CDR3 length is 14 residues. The V gene's germline CDR1 is SGHDT and CDR2 YYEEEE. The DNA of the CDR3 is TGTGCCAGCACCCGGGGGGAGAACACCGGGGAGCTGTTTTTT. Translating gives CASTRGENTGELFF. Full variable domain (missing parts from reference TRBV5-6 and TRBJ2-2): DAGVTQSPTHLIKTRGQQVTLRCSPKSGHDTVSWYQQALGQGPQFIFQYYEEEERQRGNFPDRFSGHQFPNYSSELNVNALLLGDSALYLCASTRGENTGELFFGEGSRLTVL.

J is TRBJ1-1 and V is TRBV15; 9 nucleotides match TRBD1. The CDR3 has 11 residues. Germline assignment: CDR1 LNHNV and CDR2 YYDKDF (reference sequence). The V gene end was trimmed by 5 bases and the J gene end by 8 bases; junction bases not matched to a gene: 0. The CDR3 loop is CATSGQGEAFF. CDR3 in DNA: TGTGCCACCAGCGGACAGGGGGAAGCTTTCTTT.